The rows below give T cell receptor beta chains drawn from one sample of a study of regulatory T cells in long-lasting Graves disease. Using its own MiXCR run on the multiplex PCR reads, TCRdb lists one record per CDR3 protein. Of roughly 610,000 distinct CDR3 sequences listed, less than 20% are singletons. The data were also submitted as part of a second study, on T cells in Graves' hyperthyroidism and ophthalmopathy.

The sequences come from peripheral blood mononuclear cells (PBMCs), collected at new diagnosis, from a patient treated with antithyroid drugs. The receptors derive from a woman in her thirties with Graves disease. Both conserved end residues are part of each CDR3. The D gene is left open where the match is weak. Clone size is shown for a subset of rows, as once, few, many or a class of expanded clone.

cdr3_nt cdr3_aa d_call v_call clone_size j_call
TGCAGTGCTAGAGCTGGGGCGGAGAACACTGAAGCTTTCTTT CSARAGAENTEAFF NA TRBV20-1 many TRBJ1-1
TGTGCCAGCAGCTCATATAGGGGTGAGCAGTTCTTC CASSSYRGEQFF NA TRBV7-3 many TRBJ2-1
TGCGCCAGCAGCTTGCTGATATCGGGCCACAATGAGCAGTTCTTC CASSLLISGHNEQFF NA TRBV5-1 few TRBJ2-1
TGTGCCAGCAGTTACTCGAACAGGGGCACCTACGAGCAGTACTTC CASSYSNRGTYEQYF TRBD1 TRBV6-5 NA TRBJ2-7
TGTGCCAGCAGATTAGGACAGGCAGCAACGAGAATGTCCAATGAAAAACTGTTTTTT CASRLGQAATRMSNEKLFF TRBD1 TRBV7-2 few TRBJ1-4
TGTGCCAGCAGTTCCAGTGCTAGCACAGATACGCAGTATTTT CASSSSASTDTQYF NA TRBV28 NA TRBJ2-3
TGTGCCAGCTCATCACAGGGGTCTGAGCAGTTCTTC CASSSQGSEQFF TRBD1 TRBV2 many TRBJ2-1
TGTGCCAGCGGCCAGAGGGGCCGCCAGGATGAGCAGTTCTTC CASGQRGRQDEQFF NA TRBV28 many TRBJ2-1
TGTGCCATCAGTGATACGATATCGAACACTGAAGCTTTCTTT CAISDTISNTEAFF NA TRBV10-3 many TRBJ1-1
TGCGCCAGCAGCTCGGGAGAAGCCGGGGGTCATCAGCCCCAGCATTTT CASSSGEAGGHQPQHF NA TRBV5-1 few TRBJ1-5
TGTGCCAGCAGCCCGGGACTAGCGGGAGGGAGGTACGAGCAGTACTTC CASSPGLAGGRYEQYF TRBD2 TRBV7-9 NA TRBJ2-7
TGTGCCAGCAGCTTAGTAGAGGAAAGCGGGAGAATGCGCTACGAGCAGTACTTC CASSLVEESGRMRYEQYF TRBD2 TRBV7-2 many TRBJ2-7
TGTGCCAGCAGCTCCTGGGGGGAGTCAAATCAGCCCCAGCATTTT CASSSWGESNQPQHF NA TRBV27 many TRBJ1-5
TGCAGCGTTGCGAGAAACGGCGGCACAGATACGCAGTATTTT CSVARNGGTDTQYF NA TRBV29-1 many TRBJ2-3
TGCAGTGCCGAATTGGGGAGGGGCTACGAGCAGTACTTC CSAELGRGYEQYF TRBD2 TRBV20-1 NA TRBJ2-7
TGTGCCACCAGTGACTCCTACGCTAGCACTGAGCAGTTCTTC CATSDSYASTEQFF NA TRBV24-1 NA TRBJ2-1
TGTGCCAGCAGTTTACTCTCCTCACCCCTCCACTTT CASSLLSSPLHF NA TRBV27 NA TRBJ1-6
TGTGCCAGCAGTTTAGGGGAGGGAAACATTCAGTACTTC CASSLGEGNIQYF TRBD2 TRBV28 few TRBJ2-4
TGTGCCAGTAACGTAGACGGTGGAGAGACCCAGTACTTC CASNVDGGETQYF NA TRBV9 few TRBJ2-5
TGTGCCAGCAGCCAAGTCTCGGAGCAGTTCTTC CASSQVSEQFF NA TRBV3-1 many TRBJ2-1
TGTGCCACCAGATCCAGTAGTACTGGAATTAAATCCAAAAACATTCAGTACTTC CATRSSSTGIKSKNIQYF NA TRBV15 few TRBJ2-4
TGTGCCAGCAGCTCCTCGGGACTAGCGGCTAATGAGCAGTTCTTC CASSSSGLAANEQFF TRBD2 TRBV11-2 many TRBJ2-1
TGTGCCAGCAGCGGGCTAGCGGGAGCTGGCAATGAGCAGTTCTTC CASSGLAGAGNEQFF TRBD2 TRBV2 many TRBJ2-1
TGTGCCAGCATGAGGACAAGTGGGGATAGCAATCAGCCCCAGCATTTT CASMRTSGDSNQPQHF NA TRBV19 few TRBJ1-5
TGTGCCAGCAGTGCAGGGGTTGGGCAGTACTTC CASSAGVGQYF NA TRBV2 many TRBJ2-7
TGTGCCACCAGCATGCGGGCTAGCGACTCCTACGAGCAGTACTTC CATSMRASDSYEQYF NA TRBV15 many TRBJ2-7
TGCGCCAGCAGCTCGGGACTAGCGGGTTCTCGTTACGAGCAGTACTTC CASSSGLAGSRYEQYF TRBD2 TRBV5-1 many TRBJ2-7
TGTGCCAGCAGCTTACCGAACAGGGACGAGCAGTACTTC CASSLPNRDEQYF NA TRBV7-2 NA TRBJ2-7